This T cell receptor (beta chain) appears in the sequencing data of a study of T cell repertoires in cytomegalovirus infection. General observations from the study: Dominating the ex vivo response were TCR beta clonotypes that were CMV-specific and HLA-C-restricted.

One entry per CDR3 protein results from TCRdb running MiXCR on the reads. The repertoire includes some 68,000 distinct CDR3 sequences, about 22% of them detected once, and 65% to 85% sits in the top ten. This clonotype was detected many times. The target antigen is unknown. This CDR3 has 15 residues. V was pared by 2 bases and J by 0 bases, with 11 bases between. CDR1 is SGHTA, CDR2 FQGNSA, per germline. Sequenced: PBMCs, sequenced either directly or after in vitro stimulation (not recorded which). The chain links TRBV7-2 to TRBJ2-7; D is unclear. This clonotype originated in a human donor in good health (CMV status not recorded). Some clones in this sample may be carry-over from other donors' samples. The CDR3 DNA is TGTGCCAGCAGCTTAACAGACGCGGTCTCCTACGAGCAGTACTTC. This translates into CASSLTDAVSYEQYF.